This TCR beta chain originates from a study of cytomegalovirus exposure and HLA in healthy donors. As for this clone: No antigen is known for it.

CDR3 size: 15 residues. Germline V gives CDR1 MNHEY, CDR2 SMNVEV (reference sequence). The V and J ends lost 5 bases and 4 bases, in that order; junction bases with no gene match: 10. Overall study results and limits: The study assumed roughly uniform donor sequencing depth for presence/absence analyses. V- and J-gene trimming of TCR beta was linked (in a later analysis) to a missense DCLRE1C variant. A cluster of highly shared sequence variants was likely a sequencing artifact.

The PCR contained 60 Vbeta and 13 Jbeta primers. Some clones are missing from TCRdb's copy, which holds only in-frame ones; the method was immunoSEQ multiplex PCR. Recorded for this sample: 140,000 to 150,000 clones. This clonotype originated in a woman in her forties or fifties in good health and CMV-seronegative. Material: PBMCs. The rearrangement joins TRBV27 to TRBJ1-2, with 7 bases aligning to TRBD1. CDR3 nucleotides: TGTGCCAGCAGTATCCACAGGGGAGCGACCTATGGCTACACCTTC. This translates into CASSIHRGATYGYTF.